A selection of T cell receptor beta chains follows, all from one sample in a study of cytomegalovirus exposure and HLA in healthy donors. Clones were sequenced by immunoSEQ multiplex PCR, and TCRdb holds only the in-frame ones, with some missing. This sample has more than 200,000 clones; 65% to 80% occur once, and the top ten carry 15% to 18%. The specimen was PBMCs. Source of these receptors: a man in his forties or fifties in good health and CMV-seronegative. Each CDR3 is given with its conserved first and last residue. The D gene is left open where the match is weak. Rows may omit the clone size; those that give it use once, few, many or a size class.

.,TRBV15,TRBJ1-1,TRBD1,TGTGCCACCAGCGGCTTCCGGGACAGCCAGAACACTGAAGCTTTCTTT,CATSGFRDSQNTEAFF
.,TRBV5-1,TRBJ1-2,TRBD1,TGCGCCAGCAGCTCCGGACAGGGGCGGGATGGCTACACCTTC,CASSSGQGRDGYTF
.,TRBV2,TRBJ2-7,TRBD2,TGTGCCAGCAGCAGCGGGAGGAACTCCTACGAGCAGTACTTC,CASSSGRNSYEQYF
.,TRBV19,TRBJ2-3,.,TGTGCCAGTAGTATAGACCCCCCGGGACACAAAGGCACAGATACGCAGTATTTT,CASSIDPPGHKGTDTQYF
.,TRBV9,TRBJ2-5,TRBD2,TGTGCCAGCAGCGAGGGGGGTGGGACTAGCCAAGAGACCCAGTACTTC,CASSEGGGTSQETQYF
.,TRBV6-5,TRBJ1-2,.,TGTGCCAGCAGTTACTTACAGAGCTATGGCTACACCTTC,CASSYLQSYGYTF
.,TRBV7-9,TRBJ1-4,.,TGTGCCAGCAGCGCCGACAGGTTTGGAAAACTGTTTTTT,CASSADRFGKLFF
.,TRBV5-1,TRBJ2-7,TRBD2,TGCGCCAGCAGCCTAGCGGGTGGCCCCTACGAGCAGTACTTC,CASSLAGGPYEQYF
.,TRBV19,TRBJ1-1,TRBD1,TGTGCCAGTAGTGAGCAGGGGGGCACTGAAGCTTTCTTT,CASSEQGGTEAFF
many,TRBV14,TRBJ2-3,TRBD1,TGTGCCAGCTCCAGGGGGTACGGTCCTTCTACAGATACGCAGTATTTT,CASSRGYGPSTDTQYF
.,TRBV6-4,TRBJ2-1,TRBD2,TGTGCCAGCAGTGCCGGGACTAGCCTACTTTACAATGAGCAGTTCTTC,CASSAGTSLLYNEQFF
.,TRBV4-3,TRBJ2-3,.,TGCGCCAGCAGCCAAGTGGGGGGACCCTCAGATACGCAGTATTTT,CASSQVGGPSDTQYF
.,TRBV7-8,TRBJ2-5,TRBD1,TGTGCCAGCAGCGTAGCCGGACAGGCGGAGACCCAGTACTTC,CASSVAGQAETQYF
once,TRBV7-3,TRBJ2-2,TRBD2,TGTGCCAGCAGCTTGGCCGGGAGGATCACCGGGGAGCTGTTTTTT,CASSLAGRITGELFF
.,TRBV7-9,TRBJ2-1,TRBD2,TGTGCCAGCAGCTTACTAAGCGGGAGGGATTATTACAATGAGCAGTTCTTC,CASSLLSGRDYYNEQFF
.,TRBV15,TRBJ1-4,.,TGTGCCACCAGTTCAGCGGGATTGAGGGAAAAACTGTTTTTT,CATSSAGLREKLFF
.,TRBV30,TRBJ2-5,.,TGTGCCTGGAGTGTAGAATTGGAGCAGTACTTC,CAWSVELEQYF
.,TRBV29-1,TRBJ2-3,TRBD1,TGCAGCGTTGCAGGCGGGGAGCAGGGGGCTACAGATACGCAGTATTTT,CSVAGGEQGATDTQYF
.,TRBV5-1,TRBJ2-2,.,TGCGCCAGCAGCTTGGCTCGGACTCAACGAAACACCGGGGAGCTGTTTTTT,CASSLARTQRNTGELFF
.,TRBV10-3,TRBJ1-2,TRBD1,TGTGCCATCACCCAGGGGGACCCGCATGGCTACACCTTC,CAITQGDPHGYTF
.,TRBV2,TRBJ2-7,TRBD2,TGTGCCAGCAGTGTCCAGCGGGGGGTTCCGGAGCAGTACTTC,CASSVQRGVPEQYF
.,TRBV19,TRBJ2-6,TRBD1,TGTGCCAGTAGTTCCACAGGGGCTGGGGCCAACGTCCTGACTTTC,CASSSTGAGANVLTF
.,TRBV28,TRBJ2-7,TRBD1,TGTGCCAGCAGTATATACCGGGACAGGGACGAGCAGTACTTC,CASSIYRDRDEQYF
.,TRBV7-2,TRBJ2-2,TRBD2,TGTGCCAGCAGCTTAGCCCCCACCACTAGCGGGATGGCCGGGGAGCTGTTTTTT,CASSLAPTTSGMAGELFF
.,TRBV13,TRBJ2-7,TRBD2,TGTGCCAGCAGCTCTAGACTAGCGGCCTACGAGCAGTACTTC,CASSSRLAAYEQYF
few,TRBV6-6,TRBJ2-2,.,TGTGCCAGCCACACCTCGGGTGGCACCGGGGAGCTGTTTTTT,CASHTSGGTGELFF
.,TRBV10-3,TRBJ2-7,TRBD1,TGTGCCATCAGTGGAGGGACAGGGGGATCCTACGAGCAGTACTTC,CAISGGTGGSYEQYF
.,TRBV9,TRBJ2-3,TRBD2,TGTGCCAGCAACCCACCTAGCGGGGGGGCGGGATATACGCAGTATTTT,CASNPPSGGAGYTQYF
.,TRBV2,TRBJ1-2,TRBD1,TGTGCCAGCAGCGGACAGGGGGGAGGCGGCTACACCTTC,CASSGQGGGGYTF